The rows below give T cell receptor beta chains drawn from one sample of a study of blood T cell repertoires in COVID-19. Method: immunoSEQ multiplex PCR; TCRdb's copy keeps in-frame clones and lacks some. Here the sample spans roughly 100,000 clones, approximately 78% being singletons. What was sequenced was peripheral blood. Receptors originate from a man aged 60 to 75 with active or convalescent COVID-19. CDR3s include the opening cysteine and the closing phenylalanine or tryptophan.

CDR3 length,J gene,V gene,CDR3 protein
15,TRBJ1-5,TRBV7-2,CASSQQGGAHQPQHF
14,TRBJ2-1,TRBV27,CASSLYSSYNEQFF
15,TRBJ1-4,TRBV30,CAWSRGFTTNEKLFF
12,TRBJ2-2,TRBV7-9,CAAGEDTGELFF
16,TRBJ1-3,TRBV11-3,CASSADPGVAGNTIYF
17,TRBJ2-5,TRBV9,CASSVVPTGQGAETQYF
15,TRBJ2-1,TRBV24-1,CATSKRDTGRPEQFF
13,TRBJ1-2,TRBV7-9,CASSSAGYYGYTF
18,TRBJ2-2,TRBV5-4,CASSLGTSGRRNTGELFF
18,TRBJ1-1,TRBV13,CASLERLGSSGVPTEAFF
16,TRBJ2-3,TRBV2,CASRPQGAVRTDTQYF
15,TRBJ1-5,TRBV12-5,CASGSTGALNQPQHF
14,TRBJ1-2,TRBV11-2,CASRLRDRVYGYTF
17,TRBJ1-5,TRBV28,CASSLGTGVFSNQPQHF
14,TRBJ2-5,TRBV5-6,CASSLGTRGETQYF
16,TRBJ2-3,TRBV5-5,CASSLASGIRSDTQYF
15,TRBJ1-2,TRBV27,CASSSFQTGVNGYTF
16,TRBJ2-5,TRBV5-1,CASSGGSGSSWETQYF
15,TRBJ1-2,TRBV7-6,CASSPRTGSNYGYTF
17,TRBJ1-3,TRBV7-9,CASSLVRRTGSGNTIYF
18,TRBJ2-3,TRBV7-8,CASSFLPGTSGSADTQYF
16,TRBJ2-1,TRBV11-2,CASSLDGTSSYNEQFF
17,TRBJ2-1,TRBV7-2,CASSPRTGGFGYNEQFF
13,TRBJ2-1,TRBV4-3,CASSHSSGREQFF
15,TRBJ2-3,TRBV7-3,CASSLNHGGTDTQYF
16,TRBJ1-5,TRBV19,CASKGSGNERGQPQHF
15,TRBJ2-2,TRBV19,CASSLMTGQTGELFF
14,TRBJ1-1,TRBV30,CAWTRTVAGTEAFF
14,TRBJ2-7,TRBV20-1,CSASRQGGSYEQYF
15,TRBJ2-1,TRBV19,CASSMQASGYNEQFF
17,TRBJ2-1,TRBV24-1,CATSDPSGSGRLNEQFF
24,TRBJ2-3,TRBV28,CASSLDPNRGRKRERGLGTDTQYF
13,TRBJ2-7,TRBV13,CASSFTRGNEQYF